Shown below are 12 T cell receptor beta chains from a single sample sequenced in a study of shared clonotypes between healthy human individuals. The protocol was immunoSEQ multiplex PCR, while the TCRdb copy is restricted to in-frame clones and leaves out a portion. Here the sample spans millions of clones, approximately 92% being singletons. Sequenced material: naive CD4+ T cells sorted from blood. Subset of the sample: CD45RA+ positively selected. The source is a young man in good health.

This rearrangement joins TRBV28 to TRBJ1-5; TRBD1 might be the D (6 bases). The CDR3 consists of 13 residues. Trimming cost V 6 bases and J 14 bases, with 20 bases left between them. Per germline, CDR1 MDHEN and CDR2 SYDVKM. CDR3 amino acids: CASSPTGTRGEHF. In DNA, the CDR3 is TGTGCCAGCAGCCCAACAGGGACAAGAGGCGAGCATTTT.

This chain links TRBV7-6 with TRBJ2-5; D may correspond to TRBD1 or TRBD2 (6 bases each). Germline V gives CDR1 SGHVS, CDR2 FNYEAQ. CDR3 length equals 13 residues. V was clipped by 5 bases and J by 7 bases, with 14 bases between them. The DNA of the CDR3 is TGTGCCAGCAGCCTACTAGAGGGGGGGACCCAGTACTTC. Translating it yields CASSLLEGGTQYF.

In its sample, this clone was seen a few times. The gene calls are TRBV12-5 and TRBJ1-2; 8 bases fit TRBD1. CDR3 size: 13 residues. Germline assignment: CDR1 LGHNT and CDR2 FRNRAP. After removal of 5 bases from V and 13 bases from J, the junction contained 12 bases not matched to a gene. This CDR3 is CASGLPDRASLTF. The CDR3 DNA follows: TGTGCTAGTGGTCTACCGGACAGGGCGAGCCTCACCTTC. The variable domain in full, completed from reference TRBV12-5 and TRBJ1-2, reads DARVTQTPRHKVTEMGQEVTMRCQPILGHNTVFWYRQTMMQGLELLAYFRNRAPLDDSGMPKDRFSAEMPDATLATLKIQPSEPRDSAVYFCASGLPDRASLTFGSGTRLTVV.

This chain joins TRBV5-4 and TRBJ2-7; 10 nucleotides line up with TRBD2. The V gene's germline CDR1 is SGHNT and CDR2 YYREEE (reference sequence). The CDR3 is made up of 15 amino acids. V was pared by 2 bases and J by 2 bases, with 4 bases of the junction left unmatched. CDR3 region: CASSLGTSVTYEQYF. CDR3 in DNA: TGTGCCAGCAGCTTAGGGACTAGCGTAACCTACGAGCAGTACTTC.

This clone was counted once. The rearrangement uses TRBV2 and TRBJ2-7, with a possible D match to TRBD2 (6 bases). V was pared by 3 bases and J by 9 bases, with 15 bases between. This CDR3 comprises 13 residues. Looked up from germline, CDR1 is SNHLY and CDR2 is FYNNEI. The chain's CDR3 is CASSDGQGLGQYF. In DNA form, the CDR3 reads TGTGCCAGCAGTGACGGGCAGGGACTCGGGCAGTACTTC.

With respect to this clone: One end of the junction is discordant with germline, which a read error may explain. The V gene is TRBV7-7, the J gene TRBJ1-5, with 7 bases that match TRBD1. This CDR3 is built from 14 residues. The germline gives CDR1 SSHAT, CDR2 FNYEAQ (reference sequence). CDR3 amino acids: CASSSGQVYQPQHF. In DNA, the CDR3 is TGTGCTAGCAGCTCCGGACAGGTCTATCAGCCCCAGCATTTT.

This chain joins TRBV2 and TRBJ1-3; D is uncertain. V lost 7 bases and J 7 bases, leaving 17 bases between the germline ends. The CDR3 contains 14 residues. Per germline, CDR1 SNHLY and CDR2 FYNNEI. In nucleotides, the CDR3 is TGTGCCAGCATGGCCGCGGAACTAGGGAACACCATATATTTT. This sequence encodes CASMAAELGNTIYF.

This chain joins TRBV4-3 and TRBJ2-1; TRBD1 matches at 7 bases. The germline CDR1 and CDR2 sequences are LGHNA and YSLEER. The CDR3 is 15 amino acids. Germline trimming cut 4 bases from V and 5 bases from J; bases unmatched to any gene: 8. CDR3 in DNA: TGCGCCAGCAGCCCCGAGGGGGCGGAAAACAATGAGCAGTTCTTC. Its protein product is CASSPEGAENNEQFF.

This rearrangement joins TRBV19 to TRBJ1-6; D not resolved. The CDR3 sequence is 12 residues long. The germline V gene encodes CDR1 LNHDA and CDR2 SQIVND (reference sequence). V lost 4 bases and J 7 bases, leaving 5 bases between the germline ends. CDR3 protein: CASSNMNSPLHF. The CDR3 DNA is TGTGCCAGTAGTAATATGAATTCACCCCTCCACTTT.

This sequence joins TRBV30 and TRBJ1-5; 7 nucleotides agree with TRBD1. The ends lost 4 bases at V and 8 bases at J; junction bases unmatched: 5. Germline CDR1 reads GTSNPN; CDR2 reads SVGIG (reference sequence). The CDR3 extends over 12 amino acids. CDR3 DNA sequence: TGTGCCTGGAACGTTCAGGGGGAGCCCCAGCATTTT. Protein sequence: CAWNVQGEPQHF.

The rearrangement uses TRBV5-1 and TRBJ2-4; 7 nucleotides agree with TRBD2. The CDR3 runs to 16 residues. Germline V lookup: CDR1 SGHRS, CDR2 YFSETQ. The J segment lost 4 bases and the V segment lost 5 bases, leaving 12 bases of the junction unmatched. The CDR3 DNA sequence: TGCGCCAGCAGAATTGGATCGAGCGGGAAGAAAAACATTCAGTACTTC. It yields the protein CASRIGSSGKKNIQYF.

This rearrangement joins TRBV5-5 to TRBJ1-1, with D unresolved. V lost 4 bases to trimming and J lost 2 bases, with 6 bases between them. CDR1 and CDR2 from the germline V gene are SGHKS and YYEKEE (reference sequence). CDR3 length: 12 amino acids. This CDR3 is CASSVLNTEAFF. CDR3 in DNA: TGTGCCAGCAGCGTCTTAAACACTGAAGCTTTCTTT.